The 15 T cell receptor beta chains below were found in one sample sequenced in a study of blood T cell repertoires in COVID-19. Method: immunoSEQ multiplex PCR; TCRdb's copy keeps in-frame clones and lacks some. The repertoire holds hundreds of thousands of clones, with approximately 88% as singletons. The sequenced sample consisted of peripheral blood. The receptors come from a woman aged 50 to 60 with active or convalescent COVID-19.

This chain links TRBV11-2 with TRBJ2-1, with D possibly being TRBD2 (5 bases). V shed 4 bases and J shed 3 bases, with 19 bases lying between them. Germline CDR1 reads SGHAT; CDR2 reads FQNNGV. The CDR3 runs to 17 residues. CDR3 nucleotides: TGTGCCAGCAGCTCGAGGTCGGGGAACGGAAGCTACAATGAGCAGTTCTTC. It encodes CASSSRSGNGSYNEQFF.

The chain has TRBV7-9 and TRBJ2-2; 9 positions agree with TRBD2. V lost 5 bases to trimming and J lost 1 base; unmatched junction nucleotides: 2. There are 15 residues in the CDR3. Germline-derived CDR1 and CDR2 are SEHNR and FQNEAQ (reference sequence). CDR3 nucleotide sequence: TGTGCCAGCAGCCAGACTAGCGGGAACACCGGGGAGCTGTTTTTT. Its translation: CASSQTSGNTGELFF. The complete variable domain, with remaining parts taken from reference TRBV7-9 and TRBJ2-2, reads DTGVSQNPRHKITKRGQNVTFRCDPISEHNRLYWYRQTLGQGPEFLTYFQNEAQLEKSRLLSDRFSAERPKGSFSTLEIQRTEQGDSAMYLCASSQTSGNTGELFFGEGSRLTVL.

The CDR3 region has the DNA TGTGCCAGCACCCCCGGGACACCGAACACTGAAGCTTTCTTT. Residues: CASTPGTPNTEAFF. This chain joins TRBV6-5 and TRBJ1-1; D is perhaps TRBD1 (6 bases). V shed 7 bases and J shed 1 base, with 13 bases lying between them. Looked up from germline, CDR1 is MNHEY and CDR2 is SVGAGI. The CDR3 spans 14 residues.

The chain uses TRBV27 and TRBJ2-2; 10 bases match TRBD2. Germline lookup yields CDR1 MNHEY and CDR2 SMNVEV (reference sequence). V was clipped by 4 bases and J by 0 bases; unmatched bases: 8. The CDR3 runs 18 residues. CDR3 in amino acids: CASSSLAGGPANTGELFF. The CDR3 DNA follows: TGTGCCAGCAGTTCCTTAGCGGGAGGCCCGGCGAACACCGGGGAGCTGTTTTTT.

The chain combines TRBV28 with TRBJ2-7, with TRBD1 identical over 8 bases. V gave up 7 bases and J gave up 6 bases; unmatched junction bases: 11. There are 14 residues in the CDR3. Per germline, CDR1 MDHEN and CDR2 SYDVKM. The CDR3 protein is CASNPLTGVGEQYF. The CDR3 coding sequence is TGTGCCAGCAATCCATTGACAGGGGTAGGCGAGCAGTACTTC. Looking up the rest from reference TRBV28 and TRBJ2-7 gives the full variable domain: DVKVTQSSRYLVKRTGEKVFLECVQDMDHENMFWYRQDPGLGLRLIYFSYDVKMKEKGDIPEGYSVSREKKERFSLILESASTNQTSMYLCASNPLTGVGEQYFGPGTRLTVT.

The rearrangement joins TRBV19 to TRBJ1-5; D might be TRBD1 (5 bases). Trimming stripped 7 bases from V and 6 bases from J, with 10 bases between. CDR1 and CDR2 (germline): LNHDA, SQIVND (reference sequence). The CDR3 totals 12 residues. The CDR3 DNA follows: TGTGCCAGTACAGGGATAGGTCAGCCCCAGCATTTT. Its translation is CASTGIGQPQHF.

The chain is built from TRBV11-2 and TRBJ2-5, with a possible D match to TRBD1 (6 bases). Germline V gene data show CDR1 as SGHAT and CDR2 as FQNNGV. CDR3 size: 15 residues. Trimming pared 0 bases from V and 3 bases from J, leaving 11 bases between. CDR3 sequence: CASSLEGTGKETQYF. Written as DNA, the CDR3 is TGTGCCAGCAGCTTAGAAGGTACAGGGAAAGAGACCCAGTACTTC.

The V call is TRBV30, the J call TRBJ2-1; 15 bases are a match to TRBD2. J lost 4 bases, V lost 8 bases, and 3 bases had no gene match. Germline values: CDR1 GTSNPN, CDR2 SVGIG (reference sequence). The CDR3 length is 14 residues. In nucleotides, the CDR3 is TGTGCCGGGACTAGCGGGAGGAATTACAATGAGCAGTTCTTC. This translates into CAGTSGRNYNEQFF.

The chain couples TRBV6-1 to TRBJ1-5; no clear D. This CDR3 is built from 15 residues. Trimming took off 2 bases at V and 6 bases at J, with 14 bases between the two ends. CDR1 is MNHNS and CDR2 is SASEGT in the germline V gene. This CDR3 is CASSESSGVVQPQHF. As DNA, the CDR3 is TGTGCCAGCAGTGAATCATCCGGAGTGGTTCAGCCCCAGCATTTT.

The rearrangement links TRBV7-2 to TRBJ1-6, with D tentatively TRBD1 (6 bases). Trimming took off 4 bases at V and 7 bases at J, with 14 bases between the two ends. Germline values: CDR1 SGHTA, CDR2 FQGNSA. This CDR3 comprises 15 residues. The CDR3 bases are TGTGCCAGCAGCTATAGGGCAGGGGACAATTCACCCCTCCACTTT. This codes for CASSYRAGDNSPLHF.

The chain joins TRBV7-9 to TRBJ2-7; 10 positions match TRBD1. CDR3 length equals 16 residues. V dropped 2 bases and J dropped 2; count of bases not matched to a gene: 6. The germline V gene has CDR1 SEHNR and CDR2 FQNEAQ (reference sequence). The CDR3 nucleotides read TGTGCCAGCAGCTTACCCGGACAGGGGGGGACCTACGAGCAGTACTTC. Translated, it gives CASSLPGQGGTYEQYF.

The V call is TRBV30, the J call TRBJ2-1, with D perhaps matching TRBD2 (6 bases). Looked up from germline, CDR1 is GTSNPN and CDR2 is SVGIG (reference sequence). V was trimmed by 3 bases and J by 7 bases, leaving 13 bases between them. The CDR3 contains 13 residues. The CDR3 nucleotides read TGTGCCTGGAGCCTTTTTGGGGGGAATGAGCAGTTCTTC. Protein product: CAWSLFGGNEQFF.

The count of this clone is one. V and J are TRBV28 and TRBJ2-1; 9 nucleotides agree with TRBD2. The germline V gene has CDR1 MDHEN and CDR2 SYDVKM. V lost 3 bases, J lost 7 bases, and 7 bases stayed unmatched. The CDR3 runs to 15 residues. CDR3 coding DNA: TGTGCCAGCAGTTTGCTAGCGGGATCTGAGAATGAGCAGTTCTTC. Translated: CASSLLAGSENEQFF.

V gene TRBV19 combines with J gene TRBJ1-4, with TRBD1 identical over 7 bases. CDR1 and CDR2 from the germline V gene are LNHDA and SQIVND (reference sequence). The length of the CDR3 is 18 residues. V trimming: 5 bases; J trimming: 0 bases; junction bases outside the gene matches: 12. The CDR3 nucleotides are TGTGCCAGTAGTGGAGGGGACAGCTTCATTGCAACTAATGAAAAACTGTTTTTT. This gives the protein CASSGGDSFIATNEKLFF.

The genes are TRBV6-5 and TRBJ1-5, with 9 bases matching TRBD1. CDR1 MNHEY and CDR2 SVGAGI come from the germline V gene. V trimming: 3 bases; J trimming: 6 bases; junction bases outside the gene matches: 9. This CDR3 contains 16 residues. This CDR3 is CASSYSGTGSTQPQHF. DNA for the CDR3: TGTGCCAGCAGTTATTCTGGGACAGGGTCGACTCAGCCCCAGCATTTT.